The 21 T cell receptor beta chains below all came from one sample that was sequenced in a study of blood T cells in healthy people across ages. A sample-barcoded 5' primer and a J-beta primer mix were used in a second PCR of roughly 6 to 11 cycles. TCRdb independently ran MiXCR on the 5' RACE reads; one entry per CDR3 protein. The top ten hold roughly 13% of the sample, which has 700,000 to 850,000 distinct CDR3 sequences, 30% to 45% seen once. Sequenced material: blood. The receptors here all came from a man in his late teens or twenties in good health.

This clonotype appeared once. The chain employs TRBV6-2 or TRBV6-3 and TRBJ1-1, with D possibly TRBD1 on 6 matching bases. Trimming took off 2 bases at V and 1 base at J, with 20 bases between the two ends. Germline CDR1 reads MNHEY; CDR2 reads SVGEGT. This CDR3 is built from 18 residues. The CDR3 nucleotides are TGTGCCAGCAGTTACCGGGGCCTACGGGGGGCAAGGAACACTGAAGCTTTCTTT. Amino acids: CASSYRGLRGARNTEAFF.

For the CDR3, the DNA is TGTGCCAGCAGCGGTGAGCGGGGGGATACAGATACGCAGTATTTT. It specifies CASSGERGDTDTQYF. This sequence joins TRBV6-2 or TRBV6-3 and TRBJ2-3; 9 nucleotides align to TRBD2. Germline V gene data show CDR1 as MNHEY and CDR2 as SVGEGT. The CDR3 extends over 15 amino acids. V trimming: 6 bases; J trimming: 3 bases; junction bases outside the gene matches: 7.

This clonotype was seen many times. The chain recombines TRBV10-3 with TRBJ1-2; 7 nucleotides align to TRBD1. Germline V gene data show CDR1 as ENHRY and CDR2 as SYGVKD. The CDR3 has 14 amino acids. After removal of 5 bases from V and 2 bases from J, the junction contained 5 bases not matched to a gene. CDR3 sequence: CAISSTGDNYGYTF. For the CDR3, the DNA is TGTGCCATCAGTTCCACAGGGGACAACTATGGCTACACCTTC.

This clonotype was seen repeatedly, ten times or more. The CDR3 protein is CATSMGLANTQYF. DNA for the CDR3: TGTGCCACCTCCATGGGACTGGCTAATACGCAGTATTTT. The rearrangement uses TRBV6-2 or TRBV6-3 and TRBJ2-3; a possible D gene is TRBD2 (6 bases). The ends were cut back, 10 bases at V and 7 bases at J, with 18 bases in the middle. Germline V gives CDR1 MNHEY, CDR2 SVGEGT. The CDR3 is 13 amino acids.

Written as DNA, the CDR3 is TGTGCCAGCAATACTGAGGGGGGCGATCAGCCCCAGCATTTT. Amino acid sequence: CASNTEGGDQPQHF. The J gene is TRBJ1-5, the V gene TRBV2; possible D gene TRBD1, 6 bases. V was shortened by 7 bases and J by 5 bases, with 15 bases between the two germline ends. CDR1 is SNHLY and CDR2 is FYNNEI in the germline V gene. This CDR3 is built from 14 residues. Using reference TRBV2 and TRBJ1-5 for the parts outside the CDR3, the full variable domain is EPEVTQTPSHQVTQMGQEVILRCVPISNHLYFYWYRQILGQKVEFLVSFYNNEISEKSEIFDDQFSVERPDGSNFTLKIRSTKLEDSAMYFCASNTEGGDQPQHFGDGTRLSIL.

In this sample, this clonotype turned up many times. This sequence joins TRBV12-3 or TRBV12-4 and TRBJ1-1; D not resolved. The V end was cut by 8 bases, the J end by 3 bases, with 13 bases between. CDR3 length: 13 amino acids. CDR3 DNA sequence: TGTGCCAGCGGACTCGGGTTGGACACTGAAGCTTTCTTT. Translating gives CASGLGLDTEAFF.

The chain links TRBV6-2 or TRBV6-3 to TRBJ2-7, with a possible D match to TRBD2 (7 bases). The V end lost 5 bases, the J end lost 3 bases, and 14 bases lay between the germline ends. Germline V gives CDR1 MNHEY, CDR2 SVGEGT. There are 14 residues in the CDR3. The CDR3 bases are TGTGCCAGCAGTCTGGGGGGGGCGAACTACGAGCAGTACTTC. It codes for CASSLGGANYEQYF.

This clonotype has only a few counts. This sequence joins TRBV12-3 or TRBV12-4 and TRBJ2-1; 9 nucleotides match TRBD1. The CDR3 consists of 16 residues. J was trimmed by 6 bases and V by 5 bases; bases with no gene match: 11. The CDR3 sequence: CASSNLGTGSFNEQFF. The CDR3 DNA is TGTGCCAGCAGTAATTTGGGGACAGGGAGTTTCAATGAGCAGTTCTTC.

The V call is TRBV28, the J call TRBJ1-5; 8 nucleotides line up with TRBD1. Germline V gene sequence: CDR1 MDHEN, CDR2 SYDVKM. The J segment lost 2 bases and the V segment lost 8 bases, leaving 5 bases of the junction unmatched. This CDR3 is built from 14 residues. The CDR3 DNA reads TGTGCCAGCGTGACAGGGGACGGCAATCAGCCCCAGCATTTT. Translated: CASVTGDGNQPQHF.

V and J are TRBV6-2 or TRBV6-3 and TRBJ2-3; 9 bases are shared with TRBD1. This CDR3 has 14 amino acids. Germline values: CDR1 MNHEY, CDR2 SVGEGT. V was clipped by 8 bases and J by 4 bases; unmatched bases: 7. CDR3 nucleotide sequence: TGTGCCAGCGCCCGGGACAGGGAGGCAGATACGCAGTATTTT. Protein: CASARDREADTQYF.

This clonotype was seen only a few times. The chain carries TRBV18 and TRBJ1-1, with D unresolved. V shed 3 bases and J shed 1 base, with 12 bases lying between them. Germline V gene lookup returns CDR1 KGHSH and CDR2 LQKENI. This CDR3 has 15 residues. CDR3 coding DNA: TGTGCCAGCTCACCCGGGTTGACCTCGAACACTGAAGCTTTCTTT. Translated: CASSPGLTSNTEAFF. Using reference TRBV18 and TRBJ1-1 for the parts outside the CDR3, the full variable domain is NAGVMQNPRHLVRRRGQEARLRCSPMKGHSHVYWYRQLPEEGLKFMVYLQKENIIDESGMPKERFSAEFPKEGPSILRIQQVVRGDSAAYFCASSPGLTSNTEAFFGQGTRLTVV.

The DNA of the CDR3 is TGCGCTCATAGTCGGGGGGCGCCAGATACGCAGTATTTT. Translated, it gives CAHSRGAPDTQYF. The chain couples TRBV10-2 to TRBJ2-3, with a possible D match to TRBD2 (7 bases). There are 13 residues in the CDR3. Germline V lookup: CDR1 WSHSY, CDR2 SAAADI.

This chain links TRBV7-9 with TRBJ2-7; 7 bases line up with TRBD1. Looked up from germline, CDR1 is SEHNR and CDR2 is FQNEAQ (reference sequence). This CDR3 contains 13 residues. The V and J ends lost 4 bases and 6 bases, in that order; junction bases with no gene match: 6. The CDR3 loop reads CASSSRQGFEQYF. DNA for the CDR3: TGTGCCAGCAGCTCCCGACAGGGATTCGAGCAGTACTTC.

The V call is TRBV6-5, the J call TRBJ2-5, with D unclear. The CDR3 extends over 13 amino acids. Germline V gene lookup returns CDR1 MNHEY and CDR2 SVGAGI. Trimming took off 2 bases at V and 2 bases at J, with 6 bases between the two ends. In DNA, the CDR3 is TGTGCCAGCAGTTACAGCCGACAAGAGACCCAGTACTTC. Protein product: CASSYSRQETQYF.

This clonotype was seen more than once but under ten times. The rearrangement links TRBV6-1 to TRBJ1-2; 7 bases fit TRBD1. The CDR3 spans 13 residues. CDR1 is MNHNS and CDR2 is SASEGT in the germline V gene. V dropped 4 bases and J dropped 6; count of bases not matched to a gene: 5. CDR3 sequence: CASSATGYDGYTF. CDR3 sequence (DNA): TGTGCCAGCAGTGCGACAGGGTACGATGGCTACACCTTC.

The chain recombines TRBV30 with TRBJ2-2; 9 bases are shared with TRBD1. Germline assignment: CDR1 GTSNPN and CDR2 SVGIG (reference sequence). The CDR3 runs to 15 residues. J lost 0 bases, V lost 4 bases, and 3 bases had no gene match. The CDR3 spells CAWTQGATNTGELFF. In DNA, the CDR3 is TGTGCCTGGACACAGGGGGCGACGAACACCGGGGAGCTGTTTTTT. Complete variable domain (other parts from reference TRBV30 and TRBJ2-2): SQTIHQWPATLVQPVGSPLSLECTVEGTSNPNLYWYRQAAGRGLQLLFYSVGIGQISSEVPQNLSASRPQDRQFILSSKKLLLSDSGFYLCAWTQGATNTGELFFGEGSRLTVL.

This clonotype has only a few counts. The chain combines TRBV7-2 with TRBJ1-2; TRBD1 aligns across 9 bases. The CDR3 contains 15 residues. The V segment lost 1 base and the J segment 7 bases; nucleotides outside the gene matches: 7. Germline V gene data show CDR1 as SGHTA and CDR2 as FQGNSA. This CDR3 reads CASSLDGTGSGGYTF. The CDR3 DNA reads TGTGCCAGCAGCTTAGACGGGACAGGGTCGGGTGGCTACACCTTC.

As regards this clonotype: Sequence at one end of the junction differs from germline and may be a read error. The chain recombines TRBV7-2 with TRBJ2-1; perhaps D is TRBD1 or TRBD2 (5 bases each). The CDR3 length is 13 residues. Germline V gives CDR1 SGHTA, CDR2 FQGNSA. The DNA for the CDR3 is TGTGCCAGCAGCACCCGGGACCGAAATGGGCAGTTCTTC. This codes for CASSTRDRNGQFF.

CDR3 protein: CASSSGAGVGTEAFF. As DNA, the CDR3 is TGTGCCAGCAGCTCCGGGGCAGGGGTGGGCACTGAAGCTTTCTTT. The chain combines TRBV7-2 with TRBJ1-1; D might be TRBD1 (6 bases). Per germline, CDR1 SGHTA and CDR2 FQGNSA. V dropped 4 bases and J dropped 4 bases, with 16 bases sitting between them. The CDR3 totals 15 residues.

This chain uses TRBV12-3 or TRBV12-4 with TRBJ2-1; no reliable D call. Between the trimmed V and J ends, which lost 5 bases and 2 bases, there was a span of 7 bases. This CDR3 has 13 residues. CDR3 amino acids: CASSVAPYNEQFF. CDR3 nucleotides: TGTGCCAGCAGTGTCGCCCCCTACAATGAGCAGTTCTTC.

A note on this clonotype: This may stem from a read error, because a much larger clone lies one nucleotide away. The chain couples TRBV20-1 to TRBJ2-1; 8 nucleotides match TRBD1. Germline CDR1 and CDR2: DFQATT and SNEGSKA (reference sequence). The CDR3 spans 15 residues. For the CDR3, the DNA is TGCGGTGCTAGAGAAGCGCGACAGGGGACCAATGAGCAGTTCTTC. It specifies CGAREARQGTNEQFF.